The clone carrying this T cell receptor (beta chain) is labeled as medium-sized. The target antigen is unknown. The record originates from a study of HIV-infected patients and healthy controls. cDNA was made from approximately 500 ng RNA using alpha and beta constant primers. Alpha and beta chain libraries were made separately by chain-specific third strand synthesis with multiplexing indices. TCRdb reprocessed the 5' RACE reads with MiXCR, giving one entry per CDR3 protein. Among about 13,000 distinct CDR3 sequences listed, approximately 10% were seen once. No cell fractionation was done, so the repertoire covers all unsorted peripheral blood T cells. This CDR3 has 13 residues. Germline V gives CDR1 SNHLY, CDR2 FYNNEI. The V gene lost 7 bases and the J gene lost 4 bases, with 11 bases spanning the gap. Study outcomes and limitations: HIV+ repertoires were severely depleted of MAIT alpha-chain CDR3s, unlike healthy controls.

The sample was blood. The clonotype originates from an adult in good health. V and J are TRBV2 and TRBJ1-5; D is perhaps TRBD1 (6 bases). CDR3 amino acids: CASTRRGNQPQHF. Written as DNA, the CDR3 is TGTGCCAGCACCCGGAGGGGGAATCAGCCCCAGCATTTT.